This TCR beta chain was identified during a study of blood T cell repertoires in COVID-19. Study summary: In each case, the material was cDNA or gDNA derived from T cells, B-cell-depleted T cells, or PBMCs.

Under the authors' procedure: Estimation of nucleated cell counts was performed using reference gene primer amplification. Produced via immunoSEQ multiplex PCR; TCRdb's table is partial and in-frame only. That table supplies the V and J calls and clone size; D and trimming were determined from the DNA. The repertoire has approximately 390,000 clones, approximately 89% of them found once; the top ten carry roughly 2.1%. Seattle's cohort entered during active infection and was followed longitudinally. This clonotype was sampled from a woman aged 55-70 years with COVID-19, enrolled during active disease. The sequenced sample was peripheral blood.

The CDR3 here is CSVVLQGANGYTF. The CDR3 DNA follows: TGCAGCGTTGTCCTCCAGGGGGCGAATGGCTACACCTTC. The V call is TRBV29-1, the J call TRBJ1-2; 8 nucleotides align to TRBD1. Germline CDR1 reads SQVTM; CDR2 reads ANQGSEA. The junction had 7 bases not matched to a gene; V was cut back by 4 bases and J by 6 bases. There are 13 residues in the CDR3.